Following are 18 T cell receptor beta chains from one sample sequenced in a study of blood T cell repertoires in COVID-19. The protocol was immunoSEQ multiplex PCR, while the TCRdb copy is restricted to in-frame clones and leaves out a portion. The sample consists of approximately 480,000 clones, approximately 89% of them appearing once. The sample was peripheral blood. The receptor set was obtained from a man between 18 and 29 years old with COVID-19, enrolled during active disease.

The rearrangement joins TRBV12-3 or TRBV12-4 to TRBJ1-1, with 7 bases matching TRBD1. The CDR3 runs 13 residues. V lost 4 bases and J lost 5; bases outside the gene matches: 4. CDR3 sequence (DNA): TGTGCCAGCAGTTACAGGGGAGCAACTGAAGCTTTCTTT. Translation: CASSYRGATEAFF.

The rearrangement links TRBV24-1 to TRBJ2-1, with 8 bases identical to TRBD2. Unmatched junction bases numbered 1, after V lost 4 bases and J lost 9 bases. The CDR3 spans 12 residues. Germline CDR1 is KGHDR and CDR2 is SFDVKD. CDR3 residues: CATSDGTSEQFF. DNA of the CDR3: TGTGCCACCAGTGACGGGACTAGTGAGCAGTTCTTC.

The chain couples TRBV9 to TRBJ2-3; perhaps TRBD1 as D (5 bases). The germline V gene has CDR1 SGDLS and CDR2 YYNGEE. Trimming cost V 3 bases and J 2 bases, with 13 bases left between them. The CDR3 loop spans 15 amino acids. CDR3 nucleotide sequence: TGTGCCAGCAGCGGCCGACAGATAAACACAGATACGCAGTATTTT. It encodes CASSGRQINTDTQYF.

The chain carries TRBV19 and TRBJ1-5; D unclear. This CDR3 comprises 17 residues. The V gene lost 4 bases and the J gene lost 1 base, with 17 bases spanning the gap. In germline, CDR1 is LNHDA, CDR2 SQIVND (reference sequence). The CDR3 DNA sequence: TGTGCCAGTAGTAGCCGGGCCGCGGGCGGGAGCAATCAGCCCCAGCATTTT. This codes for CASSSRAAGGSNQPQHF.

The V gene is TRBV19, the J gene TRBJ2-1; 8 bases are a match to TRBD2. The CDR3 has 13 amino acids. The J segment lost 6 bases and the V segment lost 10 bases, leaving 8 bases of the junction unmatched. Germline lookup yields CDR1 LNHDA and CDR2 SQIVND (reference sequence). The CDR3 is CATSAGASNEQFF. For the CDR3, the DNA is TGTGCCACCTCAGCGGGGGCAAGCAATGAGCAGTTCTTC.

In regard to this clone: In the same sample, other DNA sequences code for this CDR3. The chain joins TRBV7-9 to TRBJ2-1, with a weak D call TRBD2 (5 bases). The CDR3 consists of 15 residues. Germline assignment: CDR1 SEHNR and CDR2 FQNEAQ (reference sequence). Trimming left V 5 bases short and J 0 bases short, with 11 bases between. The CDR3 DNA reads TGTGCCAGCAGCGGCCAAGGGAGCTCCTACAATGAGCAGTTCTTC. It encodes CASSGQGSSYNEQFF.

The count of this clone is one. The chain couples TRBV4-2 to TRBJ2-7, with D tentatively TRBD2 (6 bases). Germline assignment: CDR1 LGHNA and CDR2 YNFKEQ. The CDR3 contains 16 residues. V was cut by 5 bases and J by 0 bases, with 17 bases left in between. The CDR3: CASSDGDFYSSYEQYF. In nucleotides, the CDR3 is TGTGCCAGCAGCGATGGGGACTTTTACAGCTCCTACGAGCAGTACTTC.

The CDR3 protein is CAISLEADTQYF. CDR3 nucleotide sequence: TGTGCCATCAGCTTAGAGGCAGATACGCAGTATTTT. This chain links TRBV10-3 with TRBJ2-3, with D uncertain. This CDR3 spans 12 amino acids. Deletions cut 6 bases from V and 4 bases from J, with 8 bases between. Per the germline V gene, CDR1 is ENHRY and CDR2 is SYGVKD.

This clone was detected only once. CDR3 residues: CASKNSRGGETQYF. Written as DNA, the CDR3 is TGTGCCAGCAAGAACTCCCGAGGGGGAGAGACCCAGTACTTC. The V call is TRBV2, the J call TRBJ2-5; weak D call: TRBD1 (6 bases). The V gene's germline CDR1 is SNHLY and CDR2 FYNNEI. Trimming took off 7 bases at V and 4 bases at J, with 16 bases between the two ends. There are 14 residues in the CDR3. The complete variable domain, with remaining parts taken from reference TRBV2 and TRBJ2-5, reads EPEVTQTPSHQVTQMGQEVILRCVPISNHLYFYWYRQILGQKVEFLVSFYNNEISEKSEIFDDQFSVERPDGSNFTLKIRSTKLEDSAMYFCASKNSRGGETQYFGPGTRLLVL.

This chain uses TRBV13 with TRBJ2-4, with 7 bases aligning to TRBD1. CDR3 length equals 14 residues. Germline V lookup: CDR1 PRHDT, CDR2 FYEKMQ (reference sequence). J gave up 10 bases and V 3 bases, and 9 bases lay outside the gene matches. CDR3: CASSFGQAPLIQYF. The CDR3 coding sequence is TGTGCCAGCAGCTTTGGACAGGCCCCGCTTATTCAGTACTTC. The full variable domain, in which reference TRBV13 and TRBJ2-4 provide the parts outside the CDR3, is AAGVIQSPRHLIKEKRETATLKCYPIPRHDTVYWYQQGPGQDPQFLISFYEKMQSDKGSIPDRFSAQQFSDYHSELNMSSLELGDSALYFCASSFGQAPLIQYFGAGTRLSVL.

This chain uses TRBV13 with TRBJ1-6; no reliable D call. CDR3 length: 15 residues. Germline V gene data show CDR1 as PRHDT and CDR2 as FYEKMQ (reference sequence). Trimming took 4 bases from V and 0 from J, leaving 7 bases between them. The CDR3 here is CASSSGRSYNSPLHF. CDR3 DNA: TGTGCCAGCAGCTCAGGTCGCTCCTATAATTCACCCCTCCACTTT.

This chain connects TRBV5-1 to TRBJ2-1, with a weak D call TRBD1 (5 bases). This CDR3 region has 12 residues. V was trimmed by 2 bases and J by 14 bases, leaving 14 bases between them. Germline CDR1 SGHRS, CDR2 YFSETQ. CDR3 DNA sequence: TGCGCCAGCAGCTTTTTTGGCCCCAGGGAGTTCTTC. Amino acid sequence: CASSFFGPREFF. Complete variable domain (other parts from reference TRBV5-1 and TRBJ2-1): KAGVTQTPRYLIKTRGQQVTLSCSPISGHRSVSWYQQTPGQGLQFLFEYFSETQRNKGNFPGRFSGRQFSNSRSEMNVSTLELGDSALYLCASSFFGPREFFGPGTRLTVL.

This chain connects TRBV18 to TRBJ2-3, with D tentatively TRBD2 (6 bases). The CDR3 consists of 14 residues. CDR1 KGHSH and CDR2 LQKENI come from the germline V gene. Between the trimmed V and J ends, which lost 3 bases and 3 bases, there was a span of 10 bases. CDR3 sequence: CASSPSGLTDTQYF. The CDR3 coding sequence is TGTGCCAGCTCACCTAGCGGACTGACAGATACGCAGTATTTT.

The V gene is TRBV11-2, the J gene TRBJ2-1; 8 bases line up with TRBD2. Germline CDR1 is SGHAT and CDR2 is FQNNGV. J lost 8 bases, V lost 1 base, and 16 bases had no gene match. This CDR3 is 18 amino acids long. The CDR3 sequence: CASSLVPGGGHTLDEQFF. The CDR3 DNA is TGTGCCAGCAGCTTAGTACCCGGGGGGGGACATACTTTAGATGAGCAGTTCTTC.

This chain uses TRBV4-1 with TRBJ1-4, with D possibly TRBD1 on 6 matching bases. The germline gives CDR1 MGHRA, CDR2 YSYEKL. The CDR3 loop spans 17 amino acids. Trimming shortened V by 1 base and J by 8 bases, and 20 bases separated the two germline ends. CDR3 protein: CASSQVGDRPTDEKLFF. The CDR3 nucleotides read TGCGCCAGCAGCCAAGTAGGCGACAGGCCGACTGACGAAAAACTGTTTTTT.

The genes are TRBV2 and TRBJ1-6, with D possibly being TRBD1 (5 bases). The germline V gene encodes CDR1 SNHLY and CDR2 FYNNEI. The CDR3 sequence is 15 residues long. V lost 5 bases and J 8 bases, leaving 16 bases between the germline ends. The CDR3 DNA reads TGTGCCAGCAGTTATTCGACAGCACAAGATTCACCCCTCCACTTT. The encoded protein is CASSYSTAQDSPLHF.

CDR3 nucleotides: TGTGCTTACTCCACCGGGTCTGGCTACACCTTC. It codes for CAYSTGSGYTF. The chain joins TRBV30 to TRBJ1-2; D uncertain. Germline V gives CDR1 GTSNPN, CDR2 SVGIG (reference sequence). CDR3 size: 11 residues.

The chain joins TRBV6-5 to TRBJ2-3; weak D call: TRBD1 (6 bases). The V gene lost 4 bases and the J gene lost 5 bases, with 19 bases spanning the gap. Germline V CDR1 and CDR2: MNHEY, SVGAGI. The CDR3 is 16 amino acids. The CDR3: CASSSPPDRGLDTQYF. CDR3 bases: TGTGCCAGCAGTTCACCCCCGGACAGAGGTTTAGATACGCAGTATTTT.